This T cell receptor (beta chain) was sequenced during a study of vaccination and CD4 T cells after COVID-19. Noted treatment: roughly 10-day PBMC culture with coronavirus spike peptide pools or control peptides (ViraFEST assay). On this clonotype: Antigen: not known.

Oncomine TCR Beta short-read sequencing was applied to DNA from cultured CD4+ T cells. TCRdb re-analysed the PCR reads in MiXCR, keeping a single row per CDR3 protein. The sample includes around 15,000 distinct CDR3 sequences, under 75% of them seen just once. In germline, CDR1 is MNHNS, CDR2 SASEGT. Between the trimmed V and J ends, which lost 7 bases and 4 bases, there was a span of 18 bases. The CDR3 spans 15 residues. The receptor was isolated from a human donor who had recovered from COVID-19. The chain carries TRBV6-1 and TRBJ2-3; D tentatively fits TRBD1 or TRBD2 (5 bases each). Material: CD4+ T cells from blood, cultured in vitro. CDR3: CASTPGPSRADTQYF. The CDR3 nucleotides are TGTGCCAGCACACCGGGGCCCAGCAGGGCAGATACGCAGTATTTT.